Below are 11 T cell receptor beta chains sequenced from a single sample in a study of blood T cell repertoires in COVID-19. TCRdb's copy holds only in-frame clones and misses some; the assay was immunoSEQ multiplex PCR. In the table there are about 200,000 clones, roughly 80% of which are singletons. The sequencing sample was made of peripheral blood. The receptors were sampled from a woman aged 60-70 years with COVID-19, enrolled during active disease.

The gene calls are TRBV6-5 and TRBJ1-4; no definite D call. Germline lookup yields CDR1 MNHEY and CDR2 SVGAGI. The CDR3 totals 15 residues. V dropped 0 bases and J dropped 4 bases, with 9 bases sitting between them. The CDR3 nucleotides are TGTGCCAGCAGTTACTCGAACAGTTTTAATGAAAAACTGTTTTTT. It is translated as CASSYSNSFNEKLFF.

The rearrangement links TRBV9 to TRBJ2-5; D gene unclear. The germline V gene encodes CDR1 SGDLS and CDR2 YYNGEE. The CDR3 totals 14 residues. V dropped 0 bases and J dropped 4 bases, with 10 bases sitting between them. The CDR3 nucleotides are TGTGCCAGCAGCGTAGCCGTGGCTGGAGAGACCCAGTACTTC. It is translated as CASSVAVAGETQYF.

This clone showed up just a few times. DNA for the CDR3: TGTGCCAGCAGCACAGGACTAGCGGGGGGGGTGGAAGAGACCCAGTACTTC. Residues: CASSTGLAGGVEETQYF. The chain recombines TRBV4-2 with TRBJ2-5; 15 bases line up with TRBD2. Per the germline V gene, CDR1 is LGHNA and CDR2 is YNFKEQ. This CDR3 spans 17 amino acids. J gave up 3 bases and V 5 bases, and 7 bases lay outside the gene matches.

J is TRBJ1-1 and V is TRBV9, with D uncertain. This CDR3 has 13 residues. V lost 0 bases and J 0 bases, leaving 3 bases between the germline ends. The germline V gene encodes CDR1 SGDLS and CDR2 YYNGEE. This chain's CDR3 is CASSVAVNTEAFF. CDR3 sequence (DNA): TGTGCCAGCAGCGTAGCTGTGAACACTGAAGCTTTCTTT.

The gene calls are TRBV6-5 and TRBJ1-2, with 7 bases aligning to TRBD1. V dropped 6 bases and J dropped 6; count of bases not matched to a gene: 7. The CDR3 contains 13 residues. From germline, CDR1 is MNHEY and CDR2 SVGAGI. CDR3 sequence (DNA): TGTGCCAGCAGCACCGACAGGGACGATGGCTACACCTTC. It translates to CASSTDRDDGYTF.

The V gene is TRBV3-1 (or the pseudogene TRBV3-2), the J gene TRBJ1-1; TRBD1 agrees at 8 bases. Germline V gene data show CDR1 as LGHDT and CDR2 as YNNKEL (reference sequence). V trimming: 3 bases; J trimming: 2 bases; junction bases outside the gene matches: 8. The CDR3 has 16 residues. CDR3: CASSHDWTGRNTEAFF. Written as DNA, the CDR3 is TGTGCCAGCAGCCATGACTGGACAGGGAGAAACACTGAAGCTTTCTTT.

The chain uses TRBV7-2 and TRBJ1-3, with unresolved D. In germline, CDR1 is SGHTA, CDR2 FQGNSA. V was pared by 1 base and J by 7 bases, with 11 bases between. This CDR3 is 14 amino acids long. CDR3 coding DNA: TGTGCCAGCAGCTTAGTTCTCCGGGATAACACCATATATTTT. This gives the protein CASSLVLRDNTIYF.

The rearrangement joins TRBV7-2 to TRBJ1-6; a possible D gene is TRBD1 (6 bases). CDR1 SGHTA and CDR2 FQGNSA come from the germline V gene. The CDR3 runs to 14 residues. Deletions cut 1 base from V and 8 bases from J, with 9 bases between. The CDR3 is CASSLGDTYSPLHF. The CDR3, as DNA: TGTGCCAGCAGCTTAGGGGACACCTATTCACCCCTCCACTTT.

The chain carries TRBV6-6 and TRBJ2-1; D is perhaps TRBD1 (5 bases). V was cut by 6 bases and J by 11 bases, with 11 bases left in between. In germline, CDR1 is MNHNY, CDR2 SVGAGI (reference sequence). The CDR3 sequence is 11 residues long. The CDR3 region is CASSISGKQFF. The DNA for the CDR3 is TGTGCCAGCAGCATATCAGGGAAGCAGTTCTTC.

This rearrangement joins TRBV29-1 to TRBJ2-1, with 9 bases matching TRBD2. CDR1 SQVTM and CDR2 ANQGSEA come from the germline V gene. After removal of 7 bases from V and 0 bases from J, the junction contained 4 bases not matched to a gene. The CDR3 consists of 14 residues. CDR3 coding DNA: TGCAGCGCCGTTAGCGGGAGCTCCTACAATGAGCAGTTCTTC. This encodes CSAVSGSSYNEQFF.

J is TRBJ1-2 and V is TRBV7-8; 7 nucleotides match TRBD1. Germline V gene sequence: CDR1 SGHVS, CDR2 FQNEAQ. The CDR3 length is 15 residues. V lost 5 bases and J lost 5; bases outside the gene matches: 11. This CDR3 is CASSPGQVGLYGYTF. Written as DNA, the CDR3 is TGTGCCAGCAGCCCCGGACAGGTTGGCCTGTATGGCTACACCTTC.